Below are 19 T cell receptor beta chains sequenced from a single sample in a study of radiation and T cells in renal cell carcinoma. Data came from immunoSEQ multiplex PCR; TCRdb stores just in-frame clones and leaves some out. Of 85,000 to 100,000 clones listed, 75% to 90% are singletons. Time point described: baseline pretreatment blood. Treatment defined: 15 Gy SBRT to primary tumor, nephrectomy 4 weeks later. The source material was blood, sampled from a patient whose treatment included radiotherapy and nephrectomy. Receptors originate from a man aged 45-60 years with renal cell carcinoma.

The genes are TRBV4-1 and TRBJ2-3; either TRBD1 or TRBD2 may supply D (6 bases each). Germline CDR1 MGHRA, CDR2 YSYEKL. The CDR3 runs 17 residues. Trimming cost V 1 base and J 2 bases, with 16 bases left between them. The CDR3 nucleotides are TGCGCCAGCAGCCAAGCGCCGAGGGGGGTATCCACAGATACGCAGTATTTT. Translated: CASSQAPRGVSTDTQYF.

This rearrangement joins TRBV4-1 to TRBJ2-3; 11 bases match TRBD2. Trimming cost V 6 bases and J 4 bases; bases outside gene matches: 6. Germline V lookup: CDR1 MGHRA, CDR2 YSYEKL. The length of the CDR3 is 15 residues. CDR3 nucleotide sequence: TGCGCCAGCAGGAAAACTAGCGGGGGATCAGATACGCAGTATTTT. Its protein is CASRKTSGGSDTQYF.

V gene TRBV7-2 combines with J gene TRBJ2-5, with TRBD2 matching 8 bases. This CDR3 has 15 residues. V trimming: 1 base; J trimming: 1 base; junction bases outside the gene matches: 2. Germline-derived CDR1 and CDR2 are SGHTA and FQGNSA. The CDR3 here is CASSLGGGPQETQYF. The CDR3 DNA reads as TGTGCCAGCAGCTTAGGCGGGGGGCCCCAAGAGACCCAGTACTTC.

J is TRBJ1-1 and V is TRBV23-1; a possible D gene is TRBD1 (6 bases). TRBV23-1 is noted as an ORF with a role that remains uncertain. The length of the CDR3 is 17 residues. V was clipped by 5 bases and J by 1 base, with 20 bases between them. The CDR3 here is CASSTDRRIYGNTEAFF. The CDR3 DNA follows: TGCGCCAGCAGTACTGACAGGAGGATTTATGGGAACACTGAAGCTTTCTTT.

The V gene is TRBV15, the J gene TRBJ1-5; a weak D match, TRBD1 (6 bases). From germline, CDR1 is LNHNV and CDR2 YYDKDF (reference sequence). This CDR3 contains 16 residues. V gave up 0 bases and J gave up 4 bases, with 13 bases separating them. The DNA for the CDR3 is TGTGCCACCAGCAGAGATAGGCGGGGGCAAAATCAGCCCCAGCATTTT. Translation: CATSRDRRGQNQPQHF. The full variable domain, with the rest looked up from reference TRBV15 and TRBJ1-5, is DAMVIQNPRYQVTQFGKPVTLSCSQTLNHNVMYWYQQKSSQAPKLLFHYYDKDFNNEADTPDNFQSRRPNTSFCFLDIRSPGLGDTAMYLCATSRDRRGQNQPQHFGDGTRLSIL.

For the CDR3, the DNA is TGTGCCAGCTCACCTACAGGGCGTAGCAATCAGCCCCAGCATTTT. Residues: CASSPTGRSNQPQHF. The chain joins TRBV18 to TRBJ1-5, with D perhaps TRBD1 (6 bases). The ends were cut back, 3 bases at V and 0 bases at J, with 9 bases in the middle. CDR3 length: 15 residues. Germline V gives CDR1 KGHSH, CDR2 LQKENI. The full variable domain, completed using reference TRBV18 and TRBJ1-5, is NAGVMQNPRHLVRRRGQEARLRCSPMKGHSHVYWYRQLPEEGLKFMVYLQKENIIDESGMPKERFSAEFPKEGPSILRIQQVVRGDSAAYFCASSPTGRSNQPQHFGDGTRLSIL.

The chain is built from TRBV28 and TRBJ1-2; D is perhaps TRBD1 (5 bases). Trimming left V 3 bases short and J 7 bases short, with 18 bases between. This CDR3 has 15 amino acids. Germline CDR1 is MDHEN and CDR2 is SYDVKM. This CDR3 reads CASSLDGDYSGGYTF. DNA of the CDR3: TGTGCCAGCAGTTTGGATGGGGACTACTCGGGTGGCTACACCTTC.

The gene calls are TRBV15 and TRBJ1-1, with 8 bases that match TRBD1. The CDR3 spans 14 residues. The ends lost 5 bases at V and 5 bases at J; junction bases unmatched: 7. Germline CDR1 and CDR2: LNHNV and YYDKDF (reference sequence). This CDR3 reads CATSPRTGSTEAFF. The CDR3, as DNA: TGTGCCACCAGCCCGCGGACAGGGAGTACTGAAGCTTTCTTT.

The rearrangement links TRBV7-6 to TRBJ2-3, with 9 bases aligning to TRBD1. CDR3 length equals 21 residues. Germline lookup yields CDR1 SGHVS and CDR2 FNYEAQ. V dropped 3 bases and J dropped 0; count of bases not matched to a gene: 19. The CDR3 region is CASSLEPGQGRVSTSTDTQYF. The CDR3 DNA reads TGTGCCAGCAGCTTGGAACCGGGACAGGGCAGAGTCTCTACTAGCACAGATACGCAGTATTTT.

The CDR3 loop is CASSLVGPGETQYF. In nucleotides, the CDR3 is TGCGCCAGCAGCTTGGTGGGGCCGGGAGAGACCCAGTACTTC. The J gene is TRBJ2-5, the V gene TRBV5-1; D is perhaps TRBD1 (5 bases). This CDR3 region has 14 residues. Germline CDR1 and CDR2: SGHRS and YFSETQ. V dropped 0 bases and J dropped 4 bases, with 10 bases sitting between them.

The V call is TRBV6-1, the J call TRBJ1-5; D unresolved. There are 15 residues in the CDR3. Trimming shortened V by 6 bases and J by 0 bases, and 12 bases separated the two germline ends. The V gene's germline CDR1 is MNHNS and CDR2 SASEGT. The CDR3 sequence: CASRSLTVSNQPQHF. In DNA form, the CDR3 reads TGTGCCAGCAGGAGTCTTACGGTTAGCAATCAGCCCCAGCATTTT.

The sample holds a few counts of this clone. The gene calls are TRBV28 and TRBJ2-5, with D uncertain. V dropped 4 bases and J dropped 2 bases, with 14 bases sitting between them. Germline loops: CDR1 MDHEN, CDR2 SYDVKM. The CDR3 runs to 15 residues. Written as DNA, the CDR3 is TGTGCCAGCAGTTCCGTCCTGGCGAATCAAGAGACCCAGTACTTC. This encodes CASSSVLANQETQYF.

The chain carries TRBV5-1 and TRBJ2-7; D remains ambiguous. The CDR3 has 16 residues. Trimming left V 6 bases short and J 6 bases short, with 25 bases between. Looked up from germline, CDR1 is SGHRS and CDR2 is YFSETQ. The CDR3 DNA reads as TGCGCCAGCACCCCCGACGCGGCAGCTTTAATAGGCGAGCAGTACTTC. Protein: CASTPDAAALIGEQYF.

V usage is TRBV6-5 and J usage is TRBJ2-3, with no clear D. CDR1 MNHEY and CDR2 SVGAGI come from the germline V gene. Trimming took off 4 bases at V and 3 bases at J, with 5 bases between the two ends. This CDR3 is 12 amino acids long. This chain's CDR3 is CASSSTTDTQYF. In nucleotides, the CDR3 is TGTGCCAGCAGTTCAACAACAGATACGCAGTATTTT.

The chain joins TRBV7-8 to TRBJ1-1; tentative D call: TRBD1 (5 bases). This CDR3 is 16 amino acids long. Deletions cut 3 bases from V and 0 bases from J, with 14 bases between. Germline loops: CDR1 SGHVS, CDR2 FQNEAQ. CDR3 DNA: TGTGCCAGCAGCTTTCCGGAGGGGAGCCTGAACACTGAAGCTTTCTTT. Its translation: CASSFPEGSLNTEAFF.

This clone appeared a single time. The chain has TRBV19 and TRBJ2-1; D is uncertain. Germline CDR1 is LNHDA and CDR2 is SQIVND (reference sequence). The V end was cut by 4 bases, the J end by 7 bases, with 20 bases between. The CDR3 loop spans 16 amino acids. The CDR3 here is CASSTSGSWAENEQFF. The CDR3 nucleotides are TGTGCCAGTAGTACCAGTGGCAGTTGGGCTGAGAATGAGCAGTTCTTC.

The J gene is TRBJ1-1, the V gene TRBV27; TRBD1 matches at 8 bases. The V segment lost 5 bases and the J segment 4 bases; nucleotides outside the gene matches: 6. CDR3 length equals 14 residues. The germline V gene encodes CDR1 MNHEY and CDR2 SMNVEV (reference sequence). CDR3 amino acids: CASSPGQGGTEAFF. The CDR3 nucleotides read TGTGCCAGCAGTCCAGGACAGGGCGGCACTGAAGCTTTCTTT.

The chain is built from TRBV29-1 and TRBJ2-5; no firm D call. The V gene's germline CDR1 is SQVTM and CDR2 ANQGSEA. V was pared by 3 bases and J by 2 bases, with 10 bases between. The CDR3 has 13 residues. DNA of the CDR3: TGCAGCGTTGATCGTGGACGGCAAGAGACCCAGTACTTC. Translating it yields CSVDRGRQETQYF.

CDR3 in amino acids: CASSQTSWAETQYF. The CDR3 DNA sequence: TGTGCCAGCAGCCAGACTAGCTGGGCAGAGACCCAGTACTTC. The rearrangement joins TRBV7-2 to TRBJ2-5, with 7 bases identical to TRBD2. The ends lost 5 bases at V and 4 bases at J; junction bases unmatched: 7. Per germline, CDR1 SGHTA and CDR2 FQGNSA. This CDR3 region has 14 residues.